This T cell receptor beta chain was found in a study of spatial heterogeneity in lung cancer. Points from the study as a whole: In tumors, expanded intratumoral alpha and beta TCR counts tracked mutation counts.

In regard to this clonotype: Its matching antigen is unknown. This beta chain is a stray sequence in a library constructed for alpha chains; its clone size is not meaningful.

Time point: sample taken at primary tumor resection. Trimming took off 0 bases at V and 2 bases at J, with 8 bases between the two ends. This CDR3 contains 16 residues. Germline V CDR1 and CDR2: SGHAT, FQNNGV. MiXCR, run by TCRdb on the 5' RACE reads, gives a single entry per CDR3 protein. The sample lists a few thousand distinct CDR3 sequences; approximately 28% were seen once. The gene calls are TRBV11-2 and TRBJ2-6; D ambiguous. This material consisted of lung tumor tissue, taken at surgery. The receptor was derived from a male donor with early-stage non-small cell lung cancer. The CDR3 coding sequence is TGTGCCAGCAGCTTAGAATCCAACCCTGGGGCCAACGTCCTGACTTTC. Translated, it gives CASSLESNPGANVLTF.